Presented here are 7 T cell receptor beta chains from one specimen sequenced in a study of T cell responses to AZD1222 COVID-19 vaccine. This table comes from immunoSEQ multiplex PCR, and its TCRdb copy is limited to in-frame clones, with some not included. The top ten hold under 9.5% of the sample, which has more than 110,000 clones, 80% to 90% seen once. Sequencing was performed on peripheral blood, taken on day 0 of AZD1222 vaccination. The receptors were gathered from an adult in good health.

This clone has only a few counts. This chain links TRBV13 with TRBJ2-1, with D perhaps assigned TRBD1 or TRBD2 (5 bases each). From germline, CDR1 is PRHDT and CDR2 FYEKMQ (reference sequence). V was trimmed by 4 bases and J by 13 bases, leaving 11 bases between them. This CDR3 has 11 amino acids. CDR3 in amino acids: CASSSGTRQFF. In DNA, the CDR3 is TGTGCCAGCAGCTCCGGGACCCGACAGTTCTTC.

This chain links TRBV6-5 with TRBJ1-1; D is uncertain. The V end was cut by 6 bases, the J end by 4 bases, with 9 bases between. The CDR3 sequence is 12 residues long. The germline V gene has CDR1 MNHEY and CDR2 SVGAGI. The CDR3 nucleotides are TGTGCCAGCAGCCCCGGGCCCACTGAAGCTTTCTTT. Its translation is CASSPGPTEAFF.

The V gene is TRBV18, the J gene TRBJ2-5, with TRBD1 identical over 7 bases. The J segment lost 4 bases and the V segment lost 5 bases, leaving 13 bases of the junction unmatched. The CDR3 loop spans 16 amino acids. Looked up from germline, CDR1 is KGHSH and CDR2 is LQKENI. Here the CDR3 DNA reads TGTGCCAGCTCAAGGGACAGTGGGATCCTGGGAGAGACCCAGTACTTC. The encoded protein is CASSRDSGILGETQYF. Full variable domain (missing parts from reference TRBV18 and TRBJ2-5): NAGVMQNPRHLVRRRGQEARLRCSPMKGHSHVYWYRQLPEEGLKFMVYLQKENIIDESGMPKERFSAEFPKEGPSILRIQQVVRGDSAAYFCASSRDSGILGETQYFGPGTRLLVL.

The V gene is TRBV24-1, the J gene TRBJ1-2; 8 bases align to TRBD1. Germline CDR1 is KGHDR and CDR2 is SFDVKD. The CDR3 is 17 residues long. Trimming took 2 bases from V and 8 from J; bases not matched to a gene: 15. CDR3 loop: CATSDSLDRVYPRGYTF. The DNA for the CDR3 is TGTGCCACCAGTGATTCATTGGACAGGGTTTATCCTAGAGGCTACACCTTC.

V usage is TRBV7-2 and J usage is TRBJ1-1, with D unclear. Germline V gene lookup returns CDR1 SGHTA and CDR2 FQGNSA. CDR3 length: 14 amino acids. V lost 5 bases to trimming and J lost 4 bases, with 14 bases between them. The CDR3 coding sequence is TGTGCCAGCAGCCTTGGGTTGTTCGGCACTGAAGCTTTCTTT. The encoded protein is CASSLGLFGTEAFF.

The chain links TRBV5-1 to TRBJ2-2; 9 bases are a match to TRBD2. Trimming removed 5 bases from V and 2 bases from J; junction bases left unmatched: 1. Germline CDR1 is SGHRS and CDR2 is YFSETQ. The CDR3 loop spans 14 amino acids. The CDR3: CASRTSGNTGELFF. Here the CDR3 DNA reads TGCGCCAGCAGGACTAGCGGCAACACCGGGGAGCTGTTTTTT.

The V and J genes are TRBV18 and TRBJ1-3, with TRBD1 matching 11 bases. The CDR3 totals 18 residues. V trimming: 2 bases; J trimming: 0 bases; junction bases outside the gene matches: 6. Germline-derived CDR1 and CDR2 are KGHSH and LQKENI. CDR3 in amino acids: CASSPGQGAQSSGNTIYF. For the CDR3, the DNA is TGTGCCAGCTCACCAGGACAGGGGGCTCAGAGCTCTGGAAACACCATATATTTT.